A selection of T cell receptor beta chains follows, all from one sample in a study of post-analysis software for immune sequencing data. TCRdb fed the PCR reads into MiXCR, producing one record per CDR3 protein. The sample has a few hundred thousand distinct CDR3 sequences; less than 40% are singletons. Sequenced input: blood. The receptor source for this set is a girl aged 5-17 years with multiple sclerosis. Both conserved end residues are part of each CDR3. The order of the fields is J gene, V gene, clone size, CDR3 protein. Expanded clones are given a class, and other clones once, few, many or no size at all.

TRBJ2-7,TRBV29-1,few,CSVFGQGSYEQYF
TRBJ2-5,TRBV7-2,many,CASSLNRGPQETQYF
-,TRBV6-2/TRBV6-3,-,CASRAPSEHYEQYF
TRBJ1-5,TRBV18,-,CASSPGRGYSNQPQHF
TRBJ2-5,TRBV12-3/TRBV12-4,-,CASSTGPGTGRETQYF
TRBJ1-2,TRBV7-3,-,CASSEGTGYGYTF
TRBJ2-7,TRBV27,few,CASSLWASGAAEQYF
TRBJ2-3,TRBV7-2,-,CASSLALRLAGGLADTQYF
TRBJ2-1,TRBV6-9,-,CASSLTPNEQFF
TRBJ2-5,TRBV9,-,CASSTGFQETQYF
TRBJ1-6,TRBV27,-,CASSFRGQGANDGRIYNSPLHF
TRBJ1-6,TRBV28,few,CASSPRDSYNSPLHF
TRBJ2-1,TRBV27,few,CASGGDYNEQFF
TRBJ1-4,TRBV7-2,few,CASSLEGPATNEKLFF
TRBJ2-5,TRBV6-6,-,CASSFPTSGGTNERYF
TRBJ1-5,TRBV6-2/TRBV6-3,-,CASSSNRGSNQPQHF
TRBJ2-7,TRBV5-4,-,CASSWVAGGAEQYF